The sequence of this T cell receptor beta chain was determined in a study of blood T cell repertoires in COVID-19. Profiling relied on immunoSEQ multiplex PCR, and the TCRdb table lists in-frame clones only, not all of them. There are some 460,000 clones in the sample; approximately 90% occur only once, and around 0.64% lies in the top ten. Germline V gene data show CDR1 as LGHDT and CDR2 as YNNKEL (reference sequence). The CDR3 is 14 residues long. V shed 3 bases, J shed 7 bases, and the junction held 5 bases outside the gene matches. This chain joins TRBV3-1 (or the pseudogene TRBV3-2) and TRBJ1-2; 10 positions agree with TRBD1. Sample: PBMCs or T cells enriched from blood (not recorded which). This sequence was found in a woman aged 18-29 years who had recovered from COVID-19. The CDR3 nucleotides read TGTGCCAGCAGCCATGGACAGGGGGACGGTGGCTACACCTTC. This codes for CASSHGQGDGGYTF.